This T cell receptor (beta chain) was recovered during a study of shared T cell receptors in the human thymus. The germline V gene has CDR1 LNHDA and CDR2 SQIVND (reference sequence). Trimming pared 5 bases from V and 4 bases from J, leaving 12 bases between. This CDR3 has 14 amino acids. This clone appeared a few times. This table comes from immunoSEQ multiplex PCR, and its TCRdb copy is limited to in-frame clones, with some not included. The table has roughly 550,000 clones, around 78% seen once; the top ten hold less than 0.015%. These same records also appear under a second study, on human thymus T cells. In that study: Donors consisted of healthy Finnish infants (having corrective surgery for congenital heart defects). From resections taken during corrective heart surgery, the thymus tissue was obtained. As related research reported, thymic repertoires overlapped highly among unrelated individuals.

The V gene is TRBV19, the J gene TRBJ2-4; maybe TRBD2 (6 bases). The sequencing sample was made of thymocytes. The sequence was collected from a boy less than two years old with a congenital heart defect. The CDR3 loop reads CASSSRELKNIQYF. The CDR3 DNA reads TGTGCCAGTAGTTCCCGGGAGCTTAAAAACATTCAGTACTTC.